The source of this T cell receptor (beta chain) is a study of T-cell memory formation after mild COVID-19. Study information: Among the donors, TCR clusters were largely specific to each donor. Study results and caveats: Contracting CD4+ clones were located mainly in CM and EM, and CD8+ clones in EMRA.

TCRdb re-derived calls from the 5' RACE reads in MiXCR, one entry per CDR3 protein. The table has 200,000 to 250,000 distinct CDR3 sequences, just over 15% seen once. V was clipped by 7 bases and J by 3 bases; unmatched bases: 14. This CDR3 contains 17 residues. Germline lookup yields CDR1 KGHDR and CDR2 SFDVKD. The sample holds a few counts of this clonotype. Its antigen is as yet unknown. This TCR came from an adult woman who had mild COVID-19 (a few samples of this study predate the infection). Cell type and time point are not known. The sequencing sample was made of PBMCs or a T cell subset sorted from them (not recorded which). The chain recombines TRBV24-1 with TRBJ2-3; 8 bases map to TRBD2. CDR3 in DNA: TGTGCCACCAGCTCCGTCCCCAAGCGGGGGAAGACAGATACGCAGTATTTT. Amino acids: CATSSVPKRGKTDTQYF.